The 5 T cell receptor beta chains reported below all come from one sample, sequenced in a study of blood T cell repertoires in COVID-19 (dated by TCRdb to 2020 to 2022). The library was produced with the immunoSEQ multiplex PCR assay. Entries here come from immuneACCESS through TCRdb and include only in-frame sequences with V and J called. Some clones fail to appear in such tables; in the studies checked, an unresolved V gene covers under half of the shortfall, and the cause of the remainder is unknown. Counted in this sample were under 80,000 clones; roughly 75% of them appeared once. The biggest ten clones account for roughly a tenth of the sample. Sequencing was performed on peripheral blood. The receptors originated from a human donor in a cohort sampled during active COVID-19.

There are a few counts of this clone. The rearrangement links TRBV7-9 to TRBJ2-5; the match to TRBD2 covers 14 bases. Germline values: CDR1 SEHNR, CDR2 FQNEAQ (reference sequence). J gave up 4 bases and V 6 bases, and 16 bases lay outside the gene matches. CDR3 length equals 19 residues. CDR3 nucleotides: TGTGCCAGCAGTAACCTGGCGGGACTAGCGGGAGTAGCTGGAGAGACCCAGTACTTC. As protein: CASSNLAGLAGVAGETQYF. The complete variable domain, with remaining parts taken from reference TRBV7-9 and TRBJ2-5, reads DTGVSQNPRHKITKRGQNVTFRCDPISEHNRLYWYRQTLGQGPEFLTYFQNEAQLEKSRLLSDRFSAERPKGSFSTLEIQRTEQGDSAMYLCASSNLAGLAGVAGETQYFGPGTRLLVL.

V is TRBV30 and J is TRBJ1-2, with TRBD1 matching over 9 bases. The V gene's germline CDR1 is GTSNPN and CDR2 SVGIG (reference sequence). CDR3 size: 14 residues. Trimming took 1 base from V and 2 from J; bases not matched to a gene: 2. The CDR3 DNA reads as TGTGCCTGGAGTGGAACAGGGGGCAACTATGGCTACACCTTC. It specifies CAWSGTGGNYGYTF.

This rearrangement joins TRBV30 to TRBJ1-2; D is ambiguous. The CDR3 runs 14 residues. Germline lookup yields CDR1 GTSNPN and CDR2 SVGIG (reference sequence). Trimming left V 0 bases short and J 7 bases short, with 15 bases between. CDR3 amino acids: CAWSVPPRGSGYTF. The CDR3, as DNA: TGTGCCTGGAGTGTACCCCCCCGGGGAAGTGGCTACACCTTC.

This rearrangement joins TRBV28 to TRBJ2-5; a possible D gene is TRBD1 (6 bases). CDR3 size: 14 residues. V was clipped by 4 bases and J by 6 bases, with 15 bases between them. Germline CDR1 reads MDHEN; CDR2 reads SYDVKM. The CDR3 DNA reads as TGTGCCAGCAGTTCTAAAGACAGGCGAAAGACCCAGTACTTC. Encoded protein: CASSSKDRRKTQYF.

CDR3 DNA sequence: TGTGCCAGCAGCCGGTTAGGGACAGGGGGCCACGAGCAGTACTTC. This gives the protein CASSRLGTGGHEQYF. The rearrangement joins TRBV6-1 to TRBJ2-7, with 12 bases aligning to TRBD1. CDR1 and CDR2 (germline): MNHNS, SASEGT. The CDR3 covers 15 residues. Trimming at V came to 6 bases and at J to 5 bases, leaving 8 bases not matched to a gene.